The clone carrying this T cell receptor (beta chain) was found a few times. 5'RACE primed at constant segments yielded TCR alpha and TCR beta cDNA libraries bearing sample barcodes and UMIs. One entry per CDR3 protein, called by TCRdb with MiXCR from the 5' RACE reads. The sample has a few hundred thousand distinct CDR3 sequences; about a sixth are singletons. The sample comes from a study of T-cell memory formation after mild COVID-19. CDR1 is MNHNY, CDR2 SVGAGI, per germline (reference sequence). CDR3 length: 15 amino acids. Between the trimmed V and J ends, which lost 2 bases and 2 bases, there was a span of 12 bases.

The chain is built from TRBV6-6 and TRBJ1-2; tentatively, D is TRBD1 (5 bases). Input material: PBMCs or a T cell subset sorted from them (not recorded which). The TCR sequence derives from a man between 18 and 29 years old who had mild COVID-19 (a few samples of this study predate the infection). Cell type and time point are not known. CDR3 loop: CASSYEDTNNYGYTF. CDR3 DNA sequence: TGTGCCAGCAGTTACGAGGACACCAACAACTATGGCTACACCTTC.